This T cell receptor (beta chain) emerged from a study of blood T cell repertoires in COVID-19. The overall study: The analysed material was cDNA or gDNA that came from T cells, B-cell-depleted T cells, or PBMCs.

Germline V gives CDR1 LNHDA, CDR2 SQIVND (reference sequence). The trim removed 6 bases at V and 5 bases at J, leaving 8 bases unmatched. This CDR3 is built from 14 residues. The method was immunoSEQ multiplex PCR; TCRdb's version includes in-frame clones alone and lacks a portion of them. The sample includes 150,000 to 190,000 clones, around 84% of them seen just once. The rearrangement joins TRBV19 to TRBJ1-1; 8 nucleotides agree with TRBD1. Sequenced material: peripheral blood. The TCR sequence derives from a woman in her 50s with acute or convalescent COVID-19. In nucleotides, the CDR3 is TGTGCCAGTAGCCCGGTTACAGGGGGGACTGAAGCTTTCTTT. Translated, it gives CASSPVTGGTEAFF.